This is a list of T cell receptor beta chains from one sample in a study of monozygotic twins with inflammatory bowel disease. TCRdb re-called the 5' RACE reads and shows each CDR3 protein once, DNA omitted. Recorded for this sample: about 380,000 distinct CDR3 sequences. Sequencing was performed on blood. The origin of the receptors is a human donor with ulcerative colitis or Crohn's disease, or a healthy co-twin of an affected twin (not recorded which). Both conserved end residues are part of each CDR3. The order of the fields is J gene, V gene, CDR3 protein.

j_call: TRBJ2-1
v_call: TRBV2
cdr3_aa: CASSTRTSGGRSEQFF

j_call: TRBJ1-1
v_call: TRBV6-5
cdr3_aa: CASSYRAPTEAFF

j_call: TRBJ2-1
v_call: TRBV20-1
cdr3_aa: CSAREPGVNEQFF

j_call: TRBJ2-1
v_call: TRBV12-3/TRBV12-4
cdr3_aa: CASSFGTGLDNEQFF

j_call: TRBJ1-4
v_call: TRBV7-9
cdr3_aa: CASSSTGGPNEKLFF

j_call: TRBJ2-7
v_call: TRBV7-2
cdr3_aa: CASSLGGQAYSYEQYF

j_call: TRBJ2-1
v_call: TRBV18
cdr3_aa: CASSQSGASYNEQFF

j_call: TRBJ1-4
v_call: TRBV7-9
cdr3_aa: CASSSSGRPNEKLFF

j_call: TRBJ1-5
v_call: TRBV6-2/TRBV6-3
cdr3_aa: CASSYTGFQPQHF

j_call: TRBJ2-7
v_call: TRBV7-8
cdr3_aa: CASSLARREQYF

j_call: TRBJ1-6
v_call: TRBV15
cdr3_aa: CATSRSVPVGNSPLHF

j_call: TRBJ2-7
v_call: TRBV7-2
cdr3_aa: CASSWGRGSYEQYF

j_call: TRBJ1-4
v_call: TRBV5-1
cdr3_aa: CASSMGRRSNEKLFF

j_call: TRBJ1-2
v_call: TRBV16
cdr3_aa: CASSLDRGSGYTF

j_call: TRBJ1-2
v_call: TRBV4-1
cdr3_aa: CASSPRTGVDPYGYTF

j_call: TRBJ2-5
v_call: TRBV5-1
cdr3_aa: CASSLPGLAGGTETQYF

j_call: TRBJ1-5
v_call: TRBV20-1
cdr3_aa: CSASSRSVWNQPQHF

j_call: TRBJ1-2
v_call: TRBV7-9
cdr3_aa: CASTLAANNYGYTF

j_call: TRBJ2-3
v_call: TRBV5-1
cdr3_aa: CASSIPDSTDTQYF

j_call: TRBJ2-3
v_call: TRBV20-1
cdr3_aa: CSAARTGNTQYF

j_call: TRBJ2-6
v_call: TRBV5-1
cdr3_aa: CASSLRDISGANVLTF

j_call: TRBJ2-2
v_call: TRBV5-1
cdr3_aa: CASSPSIVGNTGELFF

j_call: TRBJ2-3
v_call: TRBV7-6
cdr3_aa: CASSLVGTGGTDTQYF

j_call: TRBJ1-2
v_call: TRBV9
cdr3_aa: CASSVGLTENYGYTF

j_call: TRBJ2-5
v_call: TRBV5-4
cdr3_aa: CASSQGGLGSYQETQYF

j_call: TRBJ2-1
v_call: TRBV5-1
cdr3_aa: CASRPNVLKGNEQFF

j_call: TRBJ2-7
v_call: TRBV4-3
cdr3_aa: CASSQVNLPSGGYEQYF

j_call: TRBJ2-2
v_call: TRBV29-1
cdr3_aa: CSVEGQNTGELFF

j_call: TRBJ2-4
v_call: TRBV5-1
cdr3_aa: CASSSGQGRDIQYF

j_call: TRBJ2-2
v_call: TRBV7-2
cdr3_aa: CASSPARFRRELFF

j_call: TRBJ2-7
v_call: TRBV20-1
cdr3_aa: CSADRDRSSYDQYF

j_call: TRBJ2-7
v_call: TRBV10-2
cdr3_aa: CASRWGSGGIYEQYF

j_call: TRBJ1-1
v_call: TRBV13
cdr3_aa: CASGPSRRRNTEAFF

j_call: TRBJ2-3
v_call: TRBV6-2/TRBV6-3
cdr3_aa: CASTYWDSSTDTQYF

j_call: TRBJ2-3
v_call: TRBV9
cdr3_aa: CASSGGSGGPRTDTQYF

j_call: TRBJ1-1
v_call: TRBV20-1
cdr3_aa: CSARDNTGNTEAFF